A single sample is the source of the 15 T cell receptor beta chains below, sequenced in a study of human T cells and chemical hapten exposure. TCRdb re-called the RACE reads with MiXCR, one entry per CDR3 protein. The sample carries approximately 52,000 distinct CDR3 sequences, approximately 11% recorded once. Stated time point: patch test 1, 2 weeks after DPC sensitization. Treatment noted: therapeutic diphenylcyclopropenone sensitization with weekly scalp DPC. Total RNA came from unfractionated whole blood. Sequenced here: whole blood, sampled in connection with sensitization to the hapten diphenylcyclopropenone (DPC). The receptors shown here come from a woman aged 40 to 50 with alopecia areata. Some clones in this sample may be carry-over from other donors' samples.

This clonotype has more than one count but fewer than ten. The chain couples TRBV10-3 to TRBJ2-5, with a possible D match to TRBD2 (5 bases). The CDR3 has 14 amino acids. Deletions cut 3 bases from V and 0 bases from J, with 8 bases between. Germline CDR1 is ENHRY and CDR2 is SYGVKD. Here the CDR3 reads CAISEAGNQETQYF. For the CDR3, the DNA is TGTGCCATCAGTGAAGCCGGGAACCAAGAGACCCAGTACTTC.

This clonotype has at least ten counts. CDR3 loop: CSVKYNEQFF. CDR3 in DNA: TGCAGCGTTAAGTACAATGAGCAGTTCTTC. The chain joins TRBV29-1 to TRBJ2-1; D gene ambiguous. CDR3 length: 10 residues. Per germline, CDR1 SQVTM and CDR2 ANQGSEA. Trimming shortened V by 5 bases and J by 4 bases, and 3 bases separated the two germline ends.

This clonotype was seen only a few times. The chain employs TRBV4-2 and TRBJ2-3; D is perhaps TRBD2 (6 bases). CDR1 is LGHNA, CDR2 YNFKEQ, per germline. Trimming took 1 base from V and 6 from J, leaving 20 bases between them. The CDR3 covers 17 residues. CDR3 region: CASSQGDLKGSSDTQYF. The CDR3 DNA reads as TGTGCCAGCAGCCAAGGGGACTTGAAGGGAAGTAGTGATACGCAGTATTTT.

Only a few counts were recorded for this clonotype. The chain combines TRBV29-1 with TRBJ2-3, with D perhaps TRBD2 (6 bases). There are 12 residues in the CDR3. Germline-derived CDR1 and CDR2 are SQVTM and ANQGSEA. Trimming stripped 4 bases from V and 8 bases from J, with 13 bases between. CDR3 sequence: CSVVADSGTQYF. The CDR3 coding sequence is TGCAGCGTTGTAGCGGACTCGGGTACGCAGTATTTT.

This clonotype was counted between two and nine times. This rearrangement joins TRBV9 to TRBJ2-3; the match to TRBD2 covers 8 bases. The germline V gene has CDR1 SGDLS and CDR2 YYNGEE. The CDR3 sequence is 16 residues long. J gave up 3 bases and V 5 bases, and 11 bases lay outside the gene matches. CDR3 DNA: TGTGCCAGCAGTGCCCACCAGCGGGGGACAACAGATACGCAGTATTTT. It specifies CASSAHQRGTTDTQYF.

This clonotype was observed many times. The V and J genes are TRBV6-2 or TRBV6-3 and TRBJ1-1; 7 nucleotides align to TRBD1. With V trimmed by 8 bases and J by 4 bases, 13 bases remained unmatched. CDR1 is MNHEY, CDR2 SVGEGT, per germline. This CDR3 spans 15 amino acids. This CDR3 reads CASLRPRQGPTEAFF. CDR3 nucleotides: TGTGCCAGCCTCCGGCCGCGACAGGGACCCACTGAAGCTTTCTTT.

V gene TRBV6-1 combines with J gene TRBJ2-3; TRBD2 matches 10 bases. The CDR3 is 16 residues long. Trimming cost V 7 bases and J 0 bases; bases outside gene matches: 7. The germline V gene has CDR1 MNHNS and CDR2 SASEGT. In DNA, the CDR3 is TGTGCCAGCATTCGAACTAGCGGGGACAGCACAGATACGCAGTATTTT. Translating gives CASIRTSGDSTDTQYF.

This clonotype appeared many times. This chain connects TRBV5-1 to TRBJ2-7; D is unresolved. This CDR3 has 14 amino acids. Germline CDR1 is SGHRS and CDR2 is YFSETQ. V lost 2 bases to trimming and J lost 0 bases, with 9 bases between them. The CDR3 nucleotides read TGCGCCAGCAGCTTTGGCGGCAACTCCTACGAGCAGTACTTC. Protein: CASSFGGNSYEQYF.

This chain links TRBV10-3 with TRBJ2-1; 9 bases align to TRBD1. The CDR3 extends over 14 amino acids. CDR1 is ENHRY, CDR2 SYGVKD, per germline. With 10 bases clipped from V and 4 bases from J, the junction kept 8 bases outside the gene matches. The CDR3 region is CATTRDRDYNEQFF. As DNA, the CDR3 is TGTGCCACCACCCGGGACAGGGATTACAATGAGCAGTTCTTC.

This clonotype was detected ten times or more. The J gene is TRBJ1-6, the V gene TRBV6-6; 9 bases match TRBD1. The CDR3 is made up of 13 amino acids. Germline assignment: CDR1 MNHNY and CDR2 SVGAGI (reference sequence). CDR3 sequence (DNA): TGTGCTACAGGGACAGGGAGTAATTCACCCCTCCACTTT. This translates into CATGTGSNSPLHF.

The chain recombines TRBV29-1 with TRBJ1-2; 12 nucleotides line up with TRBD1. The germline V gene encodes CDR1 SQVTM and CDR2 ANQGSEA. With V trimmed by 6 bases and J by 1 base, 3 bases remained unmatched. The CDR3 covers 14 residues. CDR3 sequence: CSVGQGADNYGYTF. CDR3 sequence (DNA): TGCAGCGTGGGACAGGGGGCGGATAACTATGGCTACACCTTC. The full variable domain, with the rest looked up from reference TRBV29-1 and TRBJ1-2, is SAVISQKPSRDICQRGTSLTIQCQVDSQVTMMFWYRQQPGQSLTLIATANQGSEATYESGFVIDKFPISRPNLTFSTLTVSNMSPEDSSIYLCSVGQGADNYGYTFGSGTRLTVV.

This clonotype was detected ten times or more. The chain carries TRBV4-1 and TRBJ1-6, with TRBD1 as a possible D gene (5 bases). The CDR3 sequence is 16 residues long. Germline V gives CDR1 MGHRA, CDR2 YSYEKL. V was clipped by 4 bases and J by 3 bases, with 13 bases between them. The CDR3 region is CASSLLGLLYNSPLHF. In nucleotides, the CDR3 is TGCGCCAGCAGCCTCCTGGGGCTGCTCTATAATTCACCCCTCCACTTT.

This clonotype appeared many times. The chain's CDR3 is CASSDRWIRGTEAFF. CDR3 nucleotides: TGTGCCAGCAGTGATAGGTGGATCAGGGGCACTGAAGCTTTCTTT. The chain links TRBV25-1 to TRBJ1-1; D may be TRBD1 (6 bases). This CDR3 has 15 amino acids. Trimming removed 3 bases from V and 4 bases from J, with 15 bases in between. The germline CDR1 and CDR2 sequences are MGHDK and SYGVNS.

The table lists this clonotype with many counts. The V gene is TRBV18, the J gene TRBJ2-7, with a tentative D call TRBD2 (5 bases). V lost 0 bases to trimming and J lost 6 bases, with 15 bases between them. This CDR3 has 15 residues. Germline V gene data show CDR1 as KGHSH and CDR2 as LQKENI. The DNA for the CDR3 is TGTGCCAGCTCACCACCGGCAGGAGGTGAGGCCGAGCAGTACTTC. Translation gives CASSPPAGGEAEQYF.

This clonotype was seen at least ten times. This rearrangement joins TRBV19 to TRBJ2-1; D gene uncertain. The CDR3 has 11 residues. V lost 3 bases and J lost 7, with 4 bases in between. CDR1 and CDR2 from the germline V gene are LNHDA and SQIVND (reference sequence). Written as DNA, the CDR3 is TGTGCCAGTAGTATTGGAAATGAGCAGTTCTTC. It translates to CASSIGNEQFF.